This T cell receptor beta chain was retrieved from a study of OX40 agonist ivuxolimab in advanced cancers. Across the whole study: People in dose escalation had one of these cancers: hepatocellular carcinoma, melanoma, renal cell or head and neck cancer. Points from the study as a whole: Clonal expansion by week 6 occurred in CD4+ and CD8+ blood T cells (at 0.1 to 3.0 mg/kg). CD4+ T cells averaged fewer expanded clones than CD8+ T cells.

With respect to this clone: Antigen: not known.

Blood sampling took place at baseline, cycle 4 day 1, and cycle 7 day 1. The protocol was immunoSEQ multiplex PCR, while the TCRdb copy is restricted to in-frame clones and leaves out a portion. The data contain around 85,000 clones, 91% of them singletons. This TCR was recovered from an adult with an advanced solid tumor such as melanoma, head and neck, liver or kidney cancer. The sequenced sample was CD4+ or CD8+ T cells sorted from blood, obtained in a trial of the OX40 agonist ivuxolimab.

The CDR3 DNA reads TGTGCCAGCAGCCTCCCGGATGGGAGAACCTACGAGCAGTACTTC. This gives the protein CASSLPDGRTYEQYF. The chain uses TRBV7-9 and TRBJ2-7, with D perhaps TRBD2 (5 bases). CDR1 is SEHNR, CDR2 FQNEAQ, per germline (reference sequence). V shed 5 bases and J shed 2 bases, with 16 bases lying between them. CDR3 length: 15 amino acids.